Below, 8 T cell receptor beta chains from the same sample are listed, as sequenced in a study of blood T cell repertoires in COVID-19 (dated by TCRdb to between 2020 and 2021). The library came from the immunoSEQ multiplex PCR assay. The immuneACCESS repertoire file appears here via TCRdb, limited to in-frame rearrangements. These files lack a portion of the clones; in checked studies, under half of the deficit traces to unresolved V genes, and the cause of the others is not known. For this sample the table gives some 160,000 clones, of which around 80% were detected only once. The ten largest clones capture roughly 3.4% of the sample. The sequenced material came from PBMCs or T cells enriched from blood (not recorded which). Every receptor here comes from an older woman who had recovered from COVID-19.

In this sample, this clone turned up once. The chain links TRBV5-4 to TRBJ2-3; 8 bases line up with TRBD2. The trim removed 4 bases at V and 1 base at J, leaving 2 bases unmatched. Germline V gene data show CDR1 as SGHNT and CDR2 as YYREEE (reference sequence). CDR3 size: 14 residues. The CDR3 DNA sequence: TGTGCCAGCAGCAAGACTAGCGGCACAGATACGCAGTATTTT. Translation gives CASSKTSGTDTQYF.

V and J are TRBV9 and TRBJ2-3; no definite D call. V gave up 0 bases and J gave up 0 bases, with 8 bases separating them. This CDR3 region has 15 residues. The germline gives CDR1 SGDLS, CDR2 YYNGEE. The CDR3 here is CASSVELRSTDTQYF. Here the CDR3 DNA reads TGTGCCAGCAGCGTAGAACTCAGGAGCACAGATACGCAGTATTTT.

The J gene is TRBJ2-3, the V gene TRBV6-5; 7 positions match TRBD2. There are 14 residues in the CDR3. The V gene's germline CDR1 is MNHEY and CDR2 SVGAGI. The J segment lost 6 bases and the V segment lost 2 bases, leaving 5 bases of the junction unmatched. The CDR3 loop is CASSYSGTTDTQYF. In DNA, the CDR3 is TGTGCCAGCAGTTACAGTGGGACTACCGATACGCAGTATTTT.

V usage is TRBV6-5 and J usage is TRBJ1-4, with a possible D match to TRBD1 (5 bases). CDR3 length: 13 residues. CDR1 and CDR2 from the germline V gene are MNHEY and SVGAGI. The germline V and J ends were trimmed by 8 bases and 3 bases, with 10 bases remaining between them. CDR3 sequence: CASAGVANEKLFF. In DNA, the CDR3 is TGTGCCAGCGCGGGGGTGGCTAATGAAAAACTGTTTTTT.

On this clone: In the same sample, other DNA sequences code for this CDR3. This rearrangement joins TRBV9 to TRBJ2-7; TRBD1 matches at 7 bases. Germline V gives CDR1 SGDLS, CDR2 YYNGEE. Trimming at V came to 3 bases and at J to 2 bases, leaving 2 bases not matched to a gene. The CDR3 consists of 13 residues. CDR3 in amino acids: CASSGQGAYEQYF. In nucleotides, the CDR3 is TGTGCCAGCAGCGGGCAGGGGGCCTACGAGCAGTACTTC.

The chain uses TRBV3-1 (or the pseudogene TRBV3-2) and TRBJ2-5; TRBD2 matches at 12 bases. The CDR3 sequence is 18 residues long. Germline-derived CDR1 and CDR2 are LGHDT and YNNKEL (reference sequence). With V trimmed by 1 base and J by 3 bases, 9 bases remained unmatched. As DNA, the CDR3 is TGTGCCAGCAGCCAAGGCTTCCTAGCGGGGGGGTACAAAGAGACCCAGTACTTC. Translation gives CASSQGFLAGGYKETQYF.

On this clone itself: One junction end disagrees with the germline gene, perhaps due to a read error. The chain joins TRBV2 to TRBJ2-5, with 9 bases matching TRBD1. Per the germline V gene, CDR1 is SNHLY and CDR2 is FYNNEI. The CDR3 totals 14 residues. The CDR3 DNA is TGTGCCAGCTTTACAGGGGGCGTCCAAAAGACCCAGTACTTC. It codes for CASFTGGVQKTQYF.

The V gene is TRBV5-4, the J gene TRBJ1-5; 9 bases line up with TRBD1. Germline V gives CDR1 SGHNT, CDR2 YYREEE (reference sequence). This CDR3 is 15 amino acids long. With 2 bases clipped from V and 3 bases from J, the junction kept 3 bases outside the gene matches. Here the CDR3 DNA reads TGTGCCAGCAGCTTCACAGGGGGCCCCAATCAGCCCCAGCATTTT. It is translated as CASSFTGGPNQPQHF.